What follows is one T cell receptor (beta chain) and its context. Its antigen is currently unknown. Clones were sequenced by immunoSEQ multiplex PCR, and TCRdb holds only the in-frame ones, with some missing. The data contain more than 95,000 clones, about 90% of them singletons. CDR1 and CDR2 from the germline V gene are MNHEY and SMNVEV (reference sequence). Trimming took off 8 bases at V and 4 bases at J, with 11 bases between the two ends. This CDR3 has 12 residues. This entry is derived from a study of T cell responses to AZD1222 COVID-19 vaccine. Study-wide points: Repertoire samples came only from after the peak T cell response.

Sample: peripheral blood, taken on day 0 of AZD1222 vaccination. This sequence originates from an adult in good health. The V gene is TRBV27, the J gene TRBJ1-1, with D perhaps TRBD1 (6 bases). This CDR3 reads CASFGGGTEAFF. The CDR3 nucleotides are TGTGCCAGCTTCGGGGGCGGCACTGAAGCTTTCTTT.